The sequence of this T cell receptor (beta chain) was determined in a study of T cell responses to AZD1222 COVID-19 vaccine. Study-level background: Pooled samples include second doses given at about 4 or 12 weeks.

The CDR3 spans 14 residues. CDR1 and CDR2 (germline): SQVTM, ANQGSEA. Trimming stripped 4 bases from V and 0 bases from J, with 9 bases between. The repertoire was sequenced with immunoSEQ multiplex PCR; TCRdb's copy has only in-frame clones and lacks some. The sample has about 140,000 clones; roughly 90% are singletons. This TCR derives from an adult in good health. The gene calls are TRBV29-1 and TRBJ1-4; D call uncertain. The sequences come from peripheral blood, collected on day 0 of AZD1222 vaccination. The CDR3 DNA sequence: TGCAGCGTTGTAGTTCCTCCAACTAATGAAAAACTGTTTTTT. This sequence encodes CSVVVPPTNEKLFF.